Listed below are T cell receptor beta chains from one sample, sequenced in a study of HIV-infected patients and healthy controls. TCRdb re-called the 5' RACE reads with MiXCR, one entry per CDR3 protein. The data contain 15,000 to 20,000 distinct CDR3 sequences, approximately 9% of them singletons. Sample: blood. The receptors shown here come from an adult in good health. CDR3s include the opening cysteine and the closing phenylalanine or tryptophan. The D gene is left open where the match is weak. A clone size is listed for some rows: how often the clone was seen (once, few, many), or a class if it is expanded.

J gene | V gene | clone size | D gene | CDR3 DNA | CDR3 protein
TRBJ2-3 | TRBV7-2 | medium-sized | NA | TGTGCCAGCAGCTTATGGCGGGGCACAGATACGCAGTATTTT | CASSLWRGTDTQYF
TRBJ2-7 | TRBV7-2 | many | NA | TGTGCCAGCACCCCTTTGTCCGGGGGTATAGAGCAGTACTTC | CASTPLSGGIEQYF
TRBJ2-3 | TRBV20-1 | many | NA | TGCAGTGCTAGAGCCGCAGCGGGCAGCACAGATACGCAGTATTTT | CSARAAAGSTDTQYF
TRBJ2-3 | TRBV30 | many | NA | TGTGCCTGGAGTTATCGCGCAGATACGCAGTATTTT | CAWSYRADTQYF
TRBJ2-5 | TRBV6-6 | medium-sized | NA | TGTGCCAGCAGGCGAGACAGGCAAGAGACCCAGTACTTC | CASRRDRQETQYF
TRBJ1-4 | TRBV6-6 | NA | NA | TGTGCCAGCAGTTACGGCGGTGGCAGGGGAATAAGGTCTAATGAAAAACTGTTTTTT | CASSYGGGRGIRSNEKLFF
TRBJ1-5 | TRBV20-1 | NA | NA | TGCAGTGCTAGCCCAGGCAAAAGCAATCAGCCCCAGCATTTT | CSASPGKSNQPQHF
TRBJ2-5 | TRBV7-2 | NA | NA | TGTGCCAGCAGCTTGGGCGGTCGAGAGACCCAGTACTTC | CASSLGGRETQYF
TRBJ1-2 | TRBV10-2 | many | NA | TGCGCCAGCAGTCCTCAAGGGGGTTCTGGCTACACCTTC | CASSPQGGSGYTF
TRBJ2-7 | TRBV10-3 | many | NA | TGTGCCATCAGGGAGGACGGGATCGCCCTTTACGAGCAGTACTTC | CAIREDGIALYEQYF